A selection of T cell receptor beta chains follows, all from one sample in a study of regulatory T cells in long-lasting Graves disease. From the multiplex PCR reads, TCRdb called clonotypes with MiXCR, one entry per CDR3 protein. The sample shows about 660,000 distinct CDR3 sequences, around 30% of them seen only once. Here the sequenced sample was peripheral blood mononuclear cells (PBMCs), taken when the disease was refractory, from a patient treated with antithyroid drugs. The receptor source for this set is a female donor with Graves disease. The CDR3 runs from the conserved cysteine through the conserved F or W. The order of the fields is J gene, clone size, V gene, D gene, CDR3 protein, CDR3 DNA. D genes are given only for firm matches. Clone size is not always given. Where it is, it says once, few, many or a class for expanded clones.

TRBJ1-2	.	TRBV5-1	.	CASSAHGTNYGYTF	TGCGCCAGCAGCGCCCACGGGACAAACTATGGCTACACCTTC
TRBJ2-7	few	TRBV12-3/TRBV12-4	TRBD1	CASSSTGGITYEQYF	TGTGCCAGCAGTTCCACAGGGGGCATCACCTACGAGCAGTACTTC
TRBJ1-1	many	TRBV28	TRBD1	CASSRIEQGAYRGAFF	TGTGCCAGCAGCCGAATAGAACAGGGGGCGTATCGGGGAGCTTTCTTT
TRBJ1-1	few	TRBV10-2	TRBD1	CASSDIGTGAPEAFF	TGCGCCAGCAGTGACATAGGGACAGGCGCCCCTGAAGCTTTCTTT
TRBJ1-1	few	TRBV7-3	.	CASSPRVGLLTEAFF	TGTGCCAGCAGCCCCCGAGTGGGACTTCTCACTGAAGCTTTCTTT
TRBJ1-2	few	TRBV2	.	CASIFSQTGGGYTF	TGTGCCAGCATTTTTTCCCAGACAGGCGGCGGCTACACCTTC
TRBJ1-5	few	TRBV20-1	TRBD1	CSASAASGTGSYSNQPQHF	TGCAGTGCTAGCGCTGCCTCCGGGACAGGGAGTTATAGCAATCAGCCCCAGCATTTT
TRBJ1-1	few	TRBV15	.	CATSRDPVGVTEAFF	TGTGCCACCAGCAGAGATCCGGTGGGAGTCACTGAAGCTTTCTTT
TRBJ2-7	.	TRBV12-3/TRBV12-4	TRBD1	CASSGRGQDLSYEQYF	TGTGCCAGCAGTGGTCGGGGACAGGATCTCTCCTACGAGCAGTACTTC
TRBJ2-5	few	TRBV20-1	TRBD2	CSARVWSGRGETQYF	TGCAGTGCTAGAGTCTGGAGCGGGAGAGGAGAGACCCAGTACTTC
TRBJ1-1	.	TRBV12-3/TRBV12-4	TRBD1	CASRPGTGDPGEAFF	TGTGCCAGCAGACCCGGGACAGGGGACCCCGGAGAAGCTTTCTTT
TRBJ1-1	.	TRBV18	.	CASSPVRNTEAFF	TGTGCCAGCTCACCAGTACGGAACACTGAAGCTTTCTTT
TRBJ1-5	many	TRBV20-1	.	CSVGRSNQPQHF	TGCAGTGTTGGGCGGAGCAATCAGCCCCAGCATTTT
TRBJ2-5	.	TRBV7-9	.	CASSKLYRETQYF	TGTGCCAGCAGCAAACTATATCGAGAGACCCAGTACTTC
TRBJ1-2	few	TRBV9	TRBD1	CASSTRTGYGYTF	TGTGCCAGCAGCACACGGACAGGGTATGGCTACACCTTC
TRBJ1-5	few	TRBV12-3/TRBV12-4	TRBD1	CASSIHRTGTQMGNQPRHF	TGTGCCAGCAGTATTCATCGGACAGGGACCCAGATGGGCAATCAGCCCCGGCATTTT
TRBJ2-5	many	TRBV2	TRBD2	CASSEPKLSGGETQYF	TGTGCCAGCAGTGAACCCAAACTTAGCGGGGGGGAGACCCAGTACTTC
TRBJ2-7	.	TRBV6-1	.	CASSEACRVQYF	TGTGCCAGCAGTGAAGCGTGCCGGGTCCAGTACTTC
TRBJ1-2	.	TRBV28	TRBD1	CASSPNRGGYGYTF	TGTGCCAGCAGCCCTAACAGGGGTGGCTATGGCTACACCTTC
TRBJ1-2	.	TRBV6-2/TRBV6-3	.	CASSEASDGLSNYGYTF	TGTGCCAGCAGTGAAGCGTCCGACGGACTCAGTAACTATGGCTACACCTTC
TRBJ2-3	.	TRBV15	.	CATSSSMDTQYF	TGTGCCACCAGCAGTAGTATGGATACGCAGTATTTT
TRBJ2-7	many	TRBV11-2	.	CASSSLPRGEQYF	TGTGCCAGCAGCTCCCTACCCCGGGGCGAGCAGTACTTC
TRBJ1-1	.	TRBV20-1	TRBD1	CSASTGGDSEAFF	TGCAGTGCTTCTACAGGGGGCGATTCTGAAGCTTTCTTT
TRBJ2-7	.	TRBV30	TRBD1	CAWSRTGGTEQYF	TGTGCCTGGTCGCGGACAGGGGGTACCGAGCAGTACTTC
TRBJ2-7	many	TRBV2	.	CASSVEGFYEQYF	TGTGCCAGCAGTGTTGAGGGGTTCTACGAGCAGTACTTC
TRBJ1-1	few	TRBV19	.	CASSVTGLRTEAFF	TGTGCCAGTAGTGTCACAGGGCTCCGCACTGAAGCTTTCTTT
TRBJ1-2	many	TRBV27	.	CASSPRQARWEYYGYTF	TGTGCCAGCAGTCCTAGACAGGCCCGTTGGGAGTACTATGGCTACACCTTC
TRBJ2-7	.	TRBV20-1	TRBD2	CSASPGTSGRISYEQYF	TGCAGTGCTAGCCCCGGGACTAGCGGGAGAATCTCCTACGAGCAGTACTTC
TRBJ2-3	.	TRBV27	TRBD1	CASSQLSVRTGGTDTQYF	TGTGCCAGCAGTCAGTTATCGGTACGGACAGGGGGGACAGATACGCAGTATTTT
TRBJ1-1	few	TRBV12-3/TRBV12-4	.	CASSLDPGGAGNTEAFF	TGTGCCAGCAGTTTAGATCCAGGTGGTGCGGGGAACACTGAAGCTTTCTTT
TRBJ1-5	few	TRBV12-3/TRBV12-4	.	CASFTQGVGQPQHF	TGTGCCAGCTTTACACAGGGAGTCGGTCAGCCCCAGCATTTT
TRBJ1-5	many	TRBV2	.	CASSVWGNQPQHF	TGTGCCAGCAGTGTGTGGGGGAACCAGCCCCAGCATTTT
TRBJ1-1	.	TRBV11-2	.	CASSLGVRVTEAFF	TGTGCCAGCAGCTTAGGGGTTCGGGTCACTGAAGCTTTCTTT
TRBJ2-7	many	TRBV13	TRBD2	CASSRTSTSGLREQYF	TGTGCCAGCAGCCGAACATCGACTAGCGGTCTTCGCGAGCAGTACTTC
TRBJ2-6	.	TRBV6-1	.	CASSEKKEAPGANVLTF	TGTGCCAGCAGTGAAAAGAAGGAGGCTCCTGGGGCCAACGTCCTGACTTTC
TRBJ2-7	.	TRBV30	TRBD2	CAWASGLVLYF	TGTGCCTGGGCCTCGGGACTAGTTCTTTACTTC
TRBJ2-3	.	TRBV28	TRBD2	CASSFGGSGTDTQYF	TGTGCCAGCAGTTTCGGCGGGAGTGGCACAGATACGCAGTATTTT
TRBJ1-1	few	TRBV6-2/TRBV6-3	TRBD1	CASSGNRDSEAFF	TGTGCCAGCAGTGGGAACCGGGACAGTGAAGCTTTCTTT
TRBJ1-2	few	TRBV2	TRBD1	CASREQGTGYGYTF	TGTGCCAGCAGGGAACAGGGGACTGGGTATGGCTACACCTTC
TRBJ1-1	.	TRBV5-5	.	CASSPWDIGNTEAFF	TGTGCCAGCAGCCCATGGGACATTGGGAACACTGAAGCTTTCTTT
TRBJ1-5	few	TRBV29-1	.	CSVRDDNLSEPQHF	TGCAGCGTCCGGGACGACAACCTTTCGGAGCCCCAGCATTTT
TRBJ2-3	.	TRBV5-1	TRBD1	CASSPGTGGEADTQYF	TGCGCCAGCAGTCCCGGGACAGGGGGTGAGGCAGATACGCAGTATTTT
TRBJ2-3	.	TRBV4-2	.	CASSQDIGGTSTDTQYF	TGTGCCAGCAGCCAAGATATTGGGGGGACTAGCACAGATACGCAGTATTTT
TRBJ2-5	few	TRBV7-2	TRBD2	CASSYSGTSGETQYF	TGTGCCAGCAGTTACTCGGGGACTAGCGGGGAGACCCAGTACTTC
TRBJ1-1	few	TRBV12-5	.	CASGLGQVVNTEAFF	TGTGCTAGTGGTTTGGGACAGGTGGTGAACACTGAAGCTTTCTTT